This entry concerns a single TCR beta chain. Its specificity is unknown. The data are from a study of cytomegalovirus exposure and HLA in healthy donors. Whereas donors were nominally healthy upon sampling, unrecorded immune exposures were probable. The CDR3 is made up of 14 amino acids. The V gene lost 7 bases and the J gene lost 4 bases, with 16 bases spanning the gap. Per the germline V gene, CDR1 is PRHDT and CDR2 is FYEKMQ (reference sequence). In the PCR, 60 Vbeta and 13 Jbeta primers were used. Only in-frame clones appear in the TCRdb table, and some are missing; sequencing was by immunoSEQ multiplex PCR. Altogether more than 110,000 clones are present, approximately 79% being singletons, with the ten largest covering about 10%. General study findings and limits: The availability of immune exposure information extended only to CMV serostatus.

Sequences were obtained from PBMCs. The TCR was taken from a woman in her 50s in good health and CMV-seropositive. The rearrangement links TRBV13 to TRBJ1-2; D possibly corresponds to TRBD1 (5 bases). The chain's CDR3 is CASTKGEGIYGYTF. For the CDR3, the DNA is TGTGCCAGCACGAAAGGGGAGGGGATCTATGGCTACACCTTC.